The rows below give T cell receptor beta chains drawn from one sample of a study of CD8 T cell repertoires and HIV-1 epitope variants. No antigen has been assigned to these receptors. This table comes from immunoSEQ multiplex PCR, and its TCRdb copy is limited to in-frame clones, with some not included. The sample consists of 5,000 or so clones, over 60% of them appearing once. Sequencing input: cultured CD8+ T cells derived from PBMCs. These receptors were collected from a male donor with HIV. The CDR3 runs from the conserved cysteine through the conserved F or W. The D gene is left open where the match is weak. Only some rows state a clone size, as once, few, many or a class for expanded clones.

j_call v_call d_call clone_size cdr3_aa cdr3_nt
TRBJ1-5 TRBV5-5 - medium-sized CASSDHNQPQHF TGTGCCAGCAGCGATCACAATCAGCCCCAGCATTTT
TRBJ1-1 TRBV28 TRBD1 few CASSPIGQGDTEAFF TGTGCCAGCAGTCCGATAGGACAGGGGGACACTGAAGCTTTCTTT
TRBJ2-3 TRBV7-9 - - CASSLSRGTDTDTQYF TGTGCCAGCAGCTTAAGTCGGGGGACAGACACAGATACGCAGTATTTT
TRBJ2-2 TRBV19 - - CATTWGAGELFF TGTGCCACTACCTGGGGGGCCGGGGAGCTGTTTTTT
TRBJ2-3 TRBV4-1 TRBD2 - CASSQDPPSGTSTDTQYF TGCGCCAGCAGCCAAGACCCCCCTAGCGGGACTAGCACAGATACGCAGTATTTT
TRBJ2-3 TRBV9 TRBD2 - CASSLVAGTSTDTQYF TGTGCCAGCAGCCTTGTAGCGGGAACAAGCACAGATACGCAGTATTTT
TRBJ2-7 TRBV4-3 - once CASSQENSNLYEQYF TGCGCCAGCAGCCAAGAAAACTCGAATTTATACGAGCAGTACTTC
TRBJ1-2 TRBV10-1 - - CASSDSGMQGSYGYTF TGCGCCAGCAGTGATTCTGGGATGCAGGGAAGCTATGGCTACACCTTC
TRBJ2-1 TRBV9 - few CASSDDSSYNEQFF TGTGCCAGCAGCGACGACAGCTCCTACAATGAGCAGTTCTTC
TRBJ2-1 TRBV6-5 TRBD2 few CASSYSGLAGGNEQFF TGTGCCAGCAGTTACTCGGGACTAGCGGGGGGGAATGAGCAGTTCTTC
TRBJ1-4 TRBV2 - few CAWGGQTNEKLFF TGTGCCTGGGGGGGGCAGACCAATGAAAAACTGTTTTTT
TRBJ2-2 TRBV6-5 - - CASSYFVGKAGELFF TGTGCCAGCAGTTACTTTGTAGGGAAGGCCGGGGAGCTGTTTTTT
TRBJ1-2 TRBV5-6 - - CASSLGQSNYGYTF TGTGCCAGCAGCTTAGGACAGAGTAACTATGGCTACACCTTC
TRBJ2-1 TRBV27 - - CASSFQGSGPYNEQFF TGTGCCAGCAGTTTTCAGGGATCCGGACCCTACAATGAGCAGTTCTTC
TRBJ1-5 TRBV28 TRBD1 - CASSLGTGNQPQHF TGTGCCAGCAGTCTCGGGACAGGGAATCAGCCCCAGCATTTT
TRBJ1-5 TRBV19 TRBD1 once CASSAGQVTSYSNQPQHF TGTGCCAGTAGTGCGGGACAGGTGACCTCCTATAGCAATCAGCCCCAGCATTTT
TRBJ1-1 TRBV28 TRBD1 - CASSPIGTGEAFF TGTGCCAGCAGTCCCATTGGGACAGGAGAAGCTTTCTTT
TRBJ2-7 TRBV5-6 - - CASSSQSPSSYEQYF TGTGCCAGCAGTTCACAGAGCCCCAGCTCCTACGAGCAGTACTTC